These 7 T cell receptor beta chains were all obtained from the same sample, sequenced in a study of CD8 T cells in ankylosing spondylitis. TCRdb re-called the 5' RACE reads with MiXCR, one entry per CDR3 protein. The sample shows 130,000 or so distinct CDR3 sequences, 6.5% to 9% of them seen only once. Sequenced input: blood, either unsorted or a sorted T cell fraction (not recorded which). Receptor source: a male donor with ankylosing spondylitis or in good health (not recorded which).

This clonotype was observed many times. CDR3 loop: CASSASTGLSGNTIYF. The CDR3 nucleotides read TGTGCCAGCAGCGCCTCGACAGGGTTATCTGGAAACACCATATATTTT. This rearrangement joins TRBV9 to TRBJ1-3; 7 nucleotides line up with TRBD1. CDR3 length equals 16 residues. Germline V CDR1 and CDR2: SGDLS, YYNGEE. Trimming cost V 3 bases and J 1 base; bases outside gene matches: 7. Combining the CDR3 with reference TRBV9 and TRBJ1-3 gives the whole variable domain DSGVTQTPKHLITATGQRVTLRCSPRSGDLSVYWYQQSLDQGLQFLIQYYNGEERAKGNILERFSAQQFPDLHSELNLSSLELGDSALYFCASSASTGLSGNTIYFGEGSWLTVV.

This clonotype was detected many times. V usage is TRBV5-1 and J usage is TRBJ2-1, with 7 positions matching TRBD1. J lost 4 bases, V lost 4 bases, and 5 bases had no gene match. The length of the CDR3 is 14 residues. The germline V gene encodes CDR1 SGHRS and CDR2 YFSETQ. The CDR3 region is CASSPWDRYNEQFF. Written as DNA, the CDR3 is TGCGCCAGCAGCCCATGGGACAGATACAATGAGCAGTTCTTC.

V is TRBV11-2 and J is TRBJ2-7; 9 positions match TRBD1. Losses at the gene ends were 4 bases for V and 4 bases for J; bases not matched to a gene: 8. CDR1 and CDR2 from the germline V gene are SGHAT and FQNNGV. CDR3 size: 15 residues. CDR3 protein: CASSSPGQGRYEQYF. DNA for the CDR3: TGTGCCAGCAGCTCGCCGGGACAGGGTCGGTACGAGCAGTACTTC.

The chain joins TRBV18 to TRBJ2-3; TRBD1 matches at 9 bases. The CDR3 extends over 14 amino acids. V was pared by 9 bases and J by 1 base, with 5 bases of the junction left unmatched. Germline assignment: CDR1 KGHSH and CDR2 LQKENI. The CDR3 sequence: CASERDRGTDTQYF. The CDR3 DNA reads as TGTGCCAGTGAAAGGGACAGGGGCACAGATACGCAGTATTTT.

This clonotype appeared many times. This chain joins TRBV5-1 and TRBJ2-3, with D tentatively TRBD2 (6 bases). Germline lookup yields CDR1 SGHRS and CDR2 YFSETQ. This CDR3 has 16 amino acids. The V gene lost 0 bases and the J gene lost 2 bases, with 13 bases spanning the gap. The CDR3 is CASSLGGLSLTDTQYF. The DNA for the CDR3 is TGCGCCAGCAGCTTGGGGGGACTCTCACTCACAGATACGCAGTATTTT.

This clonotype was counted ten times or more. The rearrangement uses TRBV12-3 or TRBV12-4 and TRBJ2-5; TRBD1 is a possible D gene (5 bases). V lost 5 bases and J 5 bases, leaving 12 bases between the germline ends. CDR3 length: 13 residues. CDR3 nucleotide sequence: TGTGCCAGCAGTCAGAACAGGCGGGAGACCCAGTACTTC. Translated, it gives CASSQNRRETQYF.

This clonotype was seen only a few times. The chain links TRBV28 to TRBJ1-2, with unresolved D. Trimming left V 6 bases short and J 5 bases short, with 4 bases between. The germline V gene has CDR1 MDHEN and CDR2 SYDVKM. This CDR3 comprises 10 residues. The CDR3 bases are TGTGCCAGCAGCCGTTATGGCTACACCTTC. Its protein is CASSRYGYTF.